The following is a T cell receptor (beta chain) sequence with its context. This sample is part of a study of cytomegalovirus exposure and HLA in healthy donors. With V trimmed by 0 bases and J by 1 base, 5 bases remained unmatched. This CDR3 spans 15 amino acids. Germline V gives CDR1 SQVTM, CDR2 ANQGSEA. 13 Jbeta primers and 60 Vbeta primers were used for the PCR. Source study methods: Unique TCR beta chains totaled some 88 million in a later count, with approximately 11 million of them shared. The data were produced by immunoSEQ multiplex PCR, yet TCRdb's version contains in-frame clones alone and is incomplete. The V and J calls and clone size are taken from that table; D and trimming were inferred from the DNA. The table includes 300,000 or so clones, 80% to 90% detected once.

The TCR comes from a woman in her thirties or forties in good health and CMV-seropositive. Sample: PBMCs. This sequence joins TRBV29-1 and TRBJ1-2; 7 bases are a match to TRBD1. The CDR3 DNA is TGCAGCGTTGAAGATCTACAGGGGAGTAACTATGGCTACACCTTC. Its protein product is CSVEDLQGSNYGYTF.